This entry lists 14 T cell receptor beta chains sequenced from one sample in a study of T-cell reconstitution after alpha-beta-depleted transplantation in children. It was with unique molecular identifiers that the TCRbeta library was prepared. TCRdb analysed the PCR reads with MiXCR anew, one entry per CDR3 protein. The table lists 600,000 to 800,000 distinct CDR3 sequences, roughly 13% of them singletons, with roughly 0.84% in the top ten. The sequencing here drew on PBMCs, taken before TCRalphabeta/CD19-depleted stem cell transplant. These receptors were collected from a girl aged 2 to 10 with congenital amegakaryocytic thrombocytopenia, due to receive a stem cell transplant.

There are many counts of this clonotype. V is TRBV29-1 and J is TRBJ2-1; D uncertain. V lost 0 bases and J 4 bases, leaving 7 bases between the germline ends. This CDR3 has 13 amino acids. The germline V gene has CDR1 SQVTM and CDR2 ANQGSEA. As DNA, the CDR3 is TGCAGCGTTGAAGATTGGAGTTACAATGAGCAGTTCTTC. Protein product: CSVEDWSYNEQFF.

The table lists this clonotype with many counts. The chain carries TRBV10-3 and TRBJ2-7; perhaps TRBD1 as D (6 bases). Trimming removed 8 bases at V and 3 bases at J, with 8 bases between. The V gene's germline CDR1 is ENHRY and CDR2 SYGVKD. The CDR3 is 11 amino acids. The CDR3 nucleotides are TGTGCCATCCAGGGGCGCTACGAGCAGTACTTC. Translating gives CAIQGRYEQYF.

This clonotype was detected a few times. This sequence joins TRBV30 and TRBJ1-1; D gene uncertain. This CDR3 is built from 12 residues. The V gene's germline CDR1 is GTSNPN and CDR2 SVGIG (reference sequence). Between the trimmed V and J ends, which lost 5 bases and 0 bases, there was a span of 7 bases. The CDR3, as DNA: TGTGCCTGGGAGACGGTGAACACTGAAGCTTTCTTT. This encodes CAWETVNTEAFF.

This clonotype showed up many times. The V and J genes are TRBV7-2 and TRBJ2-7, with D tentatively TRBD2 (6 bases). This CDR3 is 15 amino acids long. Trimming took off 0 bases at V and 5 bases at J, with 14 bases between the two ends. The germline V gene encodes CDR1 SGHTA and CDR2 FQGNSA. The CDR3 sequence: CASSLAISGLNEQYF. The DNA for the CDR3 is TGTGCCAGCAGCTTAGCCATTAGCGGCCTCAACGAGCAGTACTTC.

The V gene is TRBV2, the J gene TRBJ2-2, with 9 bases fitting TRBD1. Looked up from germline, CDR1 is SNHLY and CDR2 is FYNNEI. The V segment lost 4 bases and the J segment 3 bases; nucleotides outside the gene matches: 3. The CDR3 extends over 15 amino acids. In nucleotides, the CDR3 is TGTGCCAGCAGTGCGACAGGGGGTTACACCGGGGAGCTGTTTTTT. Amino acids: CASSATGGYTGELFF.

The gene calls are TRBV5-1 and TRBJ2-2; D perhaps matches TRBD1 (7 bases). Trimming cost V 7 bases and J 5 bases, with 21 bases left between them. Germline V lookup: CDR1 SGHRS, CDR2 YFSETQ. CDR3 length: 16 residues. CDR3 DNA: TGCGCCAGCCGCTCTTTACCAGGGGGGCTAACCGGGGAGCTGTTTTTT. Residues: CASRSLPGGLTGELFF.

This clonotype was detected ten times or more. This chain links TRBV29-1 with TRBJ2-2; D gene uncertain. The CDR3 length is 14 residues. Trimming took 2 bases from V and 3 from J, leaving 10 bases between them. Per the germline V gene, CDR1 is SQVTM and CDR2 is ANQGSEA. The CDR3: CSVERYSDTGELFF. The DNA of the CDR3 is TGCAGCGTTGAAAGGTATTCGGACACCGGGGAGCTGTTTTTT.

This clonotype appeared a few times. The CDR3 loop is CASSWRDSQETQYF. The CDR3 nucleotides read TGCGCCAGCAGCTGGAGGGACTCCCAAGAGACCCAGTACTTC. This rearrangement joins TRBV5-1 to TRBJ2-5, with a weak D call TRBD2 (6 bases). Germline CDR1 and CDR2: SGHRS and YFSETQ. The CDR3 totals 14 residues. The ends were cut back, 3 bases at V and 1 base at J, with 10 bases in the middle.

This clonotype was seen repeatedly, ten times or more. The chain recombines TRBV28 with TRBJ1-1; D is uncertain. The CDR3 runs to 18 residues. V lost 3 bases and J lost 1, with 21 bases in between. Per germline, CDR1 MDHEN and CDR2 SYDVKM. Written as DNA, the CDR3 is TGTGCCAGCAGTTTGTTGGGTTTGCGACGTGCTTGGAACACTGAAGCTTTCTTT. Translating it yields CASSLLGLRRAWNTEAFF.

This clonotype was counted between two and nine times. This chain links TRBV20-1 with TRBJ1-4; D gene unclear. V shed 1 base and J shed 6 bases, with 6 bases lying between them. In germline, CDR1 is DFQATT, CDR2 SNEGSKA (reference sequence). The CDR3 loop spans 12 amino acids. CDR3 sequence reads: CSARVVDEKLFF. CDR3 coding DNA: TGCAGTGCTAGAGTGGTTGATGAAAAACTGTTTTTT.

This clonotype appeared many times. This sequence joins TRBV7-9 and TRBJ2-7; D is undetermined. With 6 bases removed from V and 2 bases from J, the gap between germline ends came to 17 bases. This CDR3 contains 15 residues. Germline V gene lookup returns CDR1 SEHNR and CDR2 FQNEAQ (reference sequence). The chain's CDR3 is CASSHKTGQPYEQYF. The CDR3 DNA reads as TGTGCCAGCAGTCACAAAACCGGGCAACCCTACGAGCAGTACTTC. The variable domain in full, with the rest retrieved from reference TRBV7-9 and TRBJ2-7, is DTGVSQNPRHKITKRGQNVTFRCDPISEHNRLYWYRQTLGQGPEFLTYFQNEAQLEKSRLLSDRFSAERPKGSFSTLEIQRTEQGDSAMYLCASSHKTGQPYEQYFGPGTRLTVT.

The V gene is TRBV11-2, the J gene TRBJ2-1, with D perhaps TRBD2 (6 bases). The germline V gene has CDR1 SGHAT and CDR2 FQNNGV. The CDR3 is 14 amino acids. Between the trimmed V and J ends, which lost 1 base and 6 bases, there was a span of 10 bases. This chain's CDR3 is CASSLAGEFNEQFF. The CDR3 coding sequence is TGTGCCAGCAGCTTAGCGGGAGAATTCAATGAGCAGTTCTTC.

The CDR3 bases are TGTGCCAGCAGCCTTTGGGTCGGGGGTTATCAGCCCCAGCATTTT. This codes for CASSLWVGGYQPQHF. The rearrangement links TRBV5-5 to TRBJ1-5; TRBD1 might be the D (5 bases). This CDR3 region has 15 residues. V dropped 4 bases and J dropped 5 bases, with 16 bases sitting between them. In germline, CDR1 is SGHKS, CDR2 YYEKEE (reference sequence).

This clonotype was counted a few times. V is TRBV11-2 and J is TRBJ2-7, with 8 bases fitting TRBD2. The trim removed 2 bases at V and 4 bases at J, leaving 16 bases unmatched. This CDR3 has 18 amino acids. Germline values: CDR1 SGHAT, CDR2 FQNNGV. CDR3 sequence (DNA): TGTGCCAGCAGCTTACTCTTGCTTACTAGCGGATACCAATACGAGCAGTACTTC. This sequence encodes CASSLLLLTSGYQYEQYF.